This T cell receptor (beta chain) was sequenced for a study of T cell responses to AZD1222 COVID-19 vaccine (dated by TCRdb to about 2021). Context from the whole study: AZD1222 recipients given second doses at about 4 weeks or at about 12 weeks were pooled, since spike-specific TCR depth and breadth were not found to differ between the two schedules. A total of just over 230 trial participants underwent TCR sequencing, of whom 207 received two doses of AZD1222 and about 26 received two doses of the MenACWY control vaccine. Trial participants were enrolled into age subgroups of 18-55, 56-69 and 70-plus years, which contained about 150, 28 and 57 TCR-sequenced participants, respectively. Here is what the overall study found, with its caveats: Reportedly, close to half of the unique spike-specific TCRs recognized epitopes lying outside the regions that are mutated in the B.1.351 and B.1.1.7 variants. Participants were mostly white British, with more females than males. The authors suggested clonal diversity may have been underestimated. Conclusions about previously exposed vaccinees are limited because only 5 or 6 AZD1222 recipients were SARS-CoV-2 seropositive at baseline. Spike-specific TCR breadth and depth rose significantly after two AZD1222 doses compared with day 0 and with MenACWY recipients. Because no samples from the day 14 peak response were available, repertoires could be characterized only after the peak T cell response. The whole spike protein was spanned by vaccine-associated CD4 TCRs, and dominant responses were seen in regions 160-218 and 743-854. In the small 56-69-year group, the increase in depth fell short of significance, most likely because of low power.

The CDR3 regions of human TCRbeta chains were analyzed by immunosequencing. In the authors' own workflow: TCRs in the repertoires were matched against a reference library of SARS-CoV-2-specific TCRs that had been generated with the MIRA antigen-specificity platform. Breadth was defined as the fraction of unique TCRs that were SARS-CoV-2-associated, and depth was defined as the fraction of total T cells that were SARS-CoV-2-associated. Using the MIRA data, each spike-specific TCR was mapped to the spike region that the TCR reacts to and placed in a CD4 or CD8 class. Log10-transformed breadth and depth values were compared by one-way ANOVA with Sidak's multiple comparisons tests. TCRdb mirrors the immuneACCESS table, restricted to in-frame sequences. Some clones are absent from its copies; in checked studies, under half trace to an unresolved V gene, and the reason for the others is unknown. V and J calls and clone size are copied from that table; D and trimming were computed from the DNA. The sample yields about 96,000 clones; roughly nine tenths were counted once. Approximately 27% of the sample is in the top ten clones.

In the case of this clone: Its cognate antigen has yet to be identified. No qualities accompany the bases; no much larger clone lies one base away.

Reading the label with the study, this specimen's time point is: baseline before first vaccination. Vaccinee samples came from UK trials COV001 and COV002, including a single-blind randomized controlled phase 2/3 trial of AZD1222 (ChAdOx1 nCoV-19) in healthy adults. Trial participant PBMC samples were collected at day 0 and day 28 after the second dose for TCRbeta chain sequencing. Germline trimming amounts to 5 bases on V and 7 bases on J, with 11 as the count of junction bases outside the gene matches. The germline V gene sets CDR1 to SGHTA and CDR2 to FQGNSA. The CDR3 starts with the cysteine, ends with the phenylalanine, and has 15 residues. Kept here is only the CDR3 DNA, which spans 45 bases and is read in frame from base 1.

This sequence was found in an adult in good health. The chain joins TRBV7-2 to TRBJ1-5; TRBD1 agrees with 7 junctional bases. The sequenced sample was peripheral blood, obtained on day 0 of AZD1222 vaccination. The nucleotides read TGTGCCAGCAGCCCTCGACAGGGAGGGGGGCAGCCCCAGCATTTT. Translated, it gives CASSPRQGGGQPQHF.